This is a list of T cell receptor beta chains from one sample in a study of blood T cells in healthy people across ages. A single record per CDR3 protein comes from TCRdb applying MiXCR to the 5' RACE reads. The sample includes hundreds of thousands of distinct CDR3 sequences, about 20% of them seen just once. Sequences were obtained from blood. The receptors originated from a man aged 65-85 years in good health. CDR3s include the opening cysteine and the closing phenylalanine or tryptophan. D genes are given only for firm matches. A clone size is listed for some rows: how often the clone was seen (once, few, many), or a class if it is expanded.

CDR3: CASSQVSVVETQYF; DNA: TGTGCCAGCAGCCAAGTGTCAGTTGTGGAGACCCAGTACTTC; D: -; J: TRBJ2-5; size: -; V: TRBV14
CDR3: CASSLAGLAPTDTQYF; DNA: TGCGCCAGCAGCTTGGCCGGACTAGCGCCCACAGATACGCAGTATTTT; D: TRBD2; J: TRBJ2-3; size: few; V: TRBV5-1
CDR3: CASNPQGVTKNIQYF; DNA: TGTGCCAGCAACCCGCAGGGTGTAACCAAAAACATTCAGTACTTC; D: -; J: TRBJ2-4; size: -; V: TRBV28
CDR3: CSASSGRITGRNTGELFF; DNA: TGCAGCGCCTCCTCGGGCCGAATAACCGGGAGAAACACCGGGGAGCTGTTTTTT; D: -; J: TRBJ2-2; size: -; V: TRBV29-1
CDR3: CASSLGPAGANVLTF; DNA: TGTGCCAGCAGCTTAGGCCCGGCTGGGGCCAACGTCCTGACTTTC; D: -; J: TRBJ2-6; size: few; V: TRBV7-9
CDR3: CASSSGNEKLFF; DNA: TGTGCCAGCAGTTCTGGGAATGAAAAACTGTTTTTT; D: -; J: TRBJ1-4; size: -; V: TRBV12-3/TRBV12-4
CDR3: CSVEGLLDEQFF; DNA: TGCAGCGTTGAGGGTCTTCTCGATGAGCAGTTCTTC; D: -; J: TRBJ2-1; size: many; V: TRBV29-1
CDR3: CASSWGVFGTDTQYF; DNA: TGTGCCAGCAGCTGGGGGGTTTTTGGTACAGATACGCAGTATTTT; D: -; J: TRBJ2-3; size: few; V: TRBV7-3
CDR3: CSVNVGGARETQYF; DNA: TGCAGCGTCAATGTGGGGGGGGCTCGAGAGACCCAGTACTTC; D: -; J: TRBJ2-5; size: -; V: TRBV29-1
CDR3: CSASLLAGGPYNEQFF; DNA: TGCAGTGCTAGTCTCCTAGCGGGAGGTCCCTACAATGAGCAGTTCTTC; D: TRBD2; J: TRBJ2-1; size: -; V: TRBV20-1
CDR3: CSAGAGHTNQETQYF; DNA: TGCAGTGCTGGGGCGGGACACACAAATCAAGAGACCCAGTACTTC; D: -; J: TRBJ2-5; size: -; V: TRBV20-1
CDR3: CASGITGQGGTQYF; DNA: TGCGCCAGCGGCATAACCGGGCAAGGGGGGACCCAGTACTTC; D: -; J: TRBJ2-5; size: -; V: TRBV5-1
CDR3: CASSSNRQAAYERYF; DNA: TGTGCCAGCAGTTCCAACAGACAGGCCGCCTACGAGCGGTACTTC; D: -; J: TRBJ2-7; size: -; V: TRBV12-3/TRBV12-4
CDR3: CASSPRVFATNEKLFF; DNA: TGTGCCAGCTCACCGAGAGTATTCGCAACTAATGAAAAACTGTTTTTT; D: -; J: TRBJ1-4; size: -; V: TRBV18
CDR3: CASSLVEVLETQYF; DNA: TGTGCCAGCAGCTTAGTAGAGGTTCTAGAGACCCAGTACTTC; D: -; J: TRBJ2-5; size: -; V: TRBV7-8
CDR3: CASSYEGGNTGELFF; DNA: TGTGCCAGCAGTTACGAGGGGGGAAACACCGGGGAGCTGTTTTTT; D: -; J: TRBJ2-2; size: -; V: TRBV6-5